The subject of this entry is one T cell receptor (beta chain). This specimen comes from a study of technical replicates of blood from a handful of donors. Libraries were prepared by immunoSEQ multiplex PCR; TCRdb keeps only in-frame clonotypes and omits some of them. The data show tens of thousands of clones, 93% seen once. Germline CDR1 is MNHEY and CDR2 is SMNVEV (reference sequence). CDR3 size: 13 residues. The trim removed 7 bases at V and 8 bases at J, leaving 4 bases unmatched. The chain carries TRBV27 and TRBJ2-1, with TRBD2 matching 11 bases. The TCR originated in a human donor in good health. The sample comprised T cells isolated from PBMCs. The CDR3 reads CASTTSGDHEQFF. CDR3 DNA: TGTGCCAGCACGACTAGCGGGGACCATGAGCAGTTCTTC.